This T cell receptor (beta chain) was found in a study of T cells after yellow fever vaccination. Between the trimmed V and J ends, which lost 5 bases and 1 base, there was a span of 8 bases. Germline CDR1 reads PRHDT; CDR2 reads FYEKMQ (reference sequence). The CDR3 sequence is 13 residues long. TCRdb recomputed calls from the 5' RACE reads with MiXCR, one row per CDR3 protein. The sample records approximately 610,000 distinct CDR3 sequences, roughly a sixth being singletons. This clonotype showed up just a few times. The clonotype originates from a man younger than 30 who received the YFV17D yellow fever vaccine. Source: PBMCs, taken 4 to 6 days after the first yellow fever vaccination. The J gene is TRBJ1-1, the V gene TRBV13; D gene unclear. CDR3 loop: CASSVARNTEAFF. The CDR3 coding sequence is TGTGCCAGCAGCGTCGCGAGGAACACTGAAGCTTTCTTT. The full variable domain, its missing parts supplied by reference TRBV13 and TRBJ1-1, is AAGVIQSPRHLIKEKRETATLKCYPIPRHDTVYWYQQGPGQDPQFLISFYEKMQSDKGSIPDRFSAQQFSDYHSELNMSSLELGDSALYFCASSVARNTEAFFGQGTRLTVV.